This T cell receptor (beta chain) was identified during a study of blood T cells in healthy people across ages. Germline assignment: CDR1 SQVTM and CDR2 ANQGSEA. V was clipped by 7 bases and J by 6 bases, with 12 bases between them. This CDR3 spans 11 amino acids. General study results and limits: Leaving the PBMCs unsorted stopped any conclusive comparison of naive versus antigen-experienced cells.

Combining a sample-barcoded 5' primer with a J-beta primer mix, a second PCR ran for roughly 6 to 11 cycles. TCRdb re-called the 5' RACE reads through MiXCR, storing one row per CDR3 protein. The sample lists 580,000 or so distinct CDR3 sequences, 45% to 55% seen once, with around 24% in the top ten. About this clonotype itself: No antigen is known for it.

The sample comprised blood. The chain links TRBV29-1 to TRBJ1-2; D is perhaps TRBD1 (5 bases). The clonotype comes from a man at least 80 years old in good health. CDR3 DNA sequence: TGCAGCGACGCTGGGGGGGATGGCTACACCTTC. Translation gives CSDAGGDGYTF. The full variable domain, completed using reference TRBV29-1 and TRBJ1-2, is SAVISQKPSRDICQRGTSLTIQCQVDSQVTMMFWYRQQPGQSLTLIATANQGSEATYESGFVIDKFPISRPNLTFSTLTVSNMSPEDSSIYLCSDAGGDGYTFGSGTRLTVV.